The 29 T cell receptor beta chains below all came from one sample that was sequenced in a study of blood T cells in healthy people across ages. Primed by a sample-barcoded 5' primer and a J-beta primer mix, a second PCR proceeded for about 6 to 11 cycles. TCRdb re-called the 5' RACE reads with MiXCR, one entry per CDR3 protein. Of some 690,000 distinct CDR3 sequences listed, roughly 20% were seen once; the top ten hold approximately 20%. Sample: blood. The origin of the receptors is an older man in good health.

CDR3 nucleotide sequence: TGTGCCAGCAGTTTCTCAGCGACAGGCCAGTCACATACGCAGTATTTT. The encoded protein is CASSFSATGQSHTQYF. This chain joins TRBV12-3 or TRBV12-4 and TRBJ2-3, with a possible D match to TRBD1 (6 bases). V lost 3 bases and J 7 bases, leaving 20 bases between the germline ends. This CDR3 is 16 amino acids long.

This clonotype has a handful of counts. The genes are TRBV4-1 and TRBJ2-5; 8 positions match TRBD2. The CDR3 covers 16 residues. The V gene's germline CDR1 is MGHRA and CDR2 YSYEKL. J lost 5 bases, V lost 2 bases, and 10 bases had no gene match. In DNA form, the CDR3 reads TGCGCCAGCAGCCAATTAGGGACTAGGGCGAAGGAGACCCAGTACTTC. Translation: CASSQLGTRAKETQYF.

The rearrangement joins TRBV20-1 to TRBJ1-1; TRBD1 is a possible D gene (6 bases). CDR1 and CDR2 from the germline V gene are DFQATT and SNEGSKA (reference sequence). V dropped 3 bases and J dropped 1 base, with 18 bases sitting between them. The CDR3 loop spans 16 amino acids. The CDR3 DNA is TGCAGTGCTAGGAGGTGGGGGGCCCGTGAGAACACTGAAGCTTTCTTT. Protein product: CSARRWGARENTEAFF.

The chain joins TRBV20-1 to TRBJ2-3; the D is unclear. The V gene's germline CDR1 is DFQATT and CDR2 SNEGSKA (reference sequence). Trimming shortened V by 5 bases and J by 2 bases, and 17 bases separated the two germline ends. This CDR3 has 15 amino acids. The CDR3 sequence is CSAPPRMRNTDTQYF. The CDR3 nucleotides read TGCAGTGCTCCGCCTCGTATGCGGAACACAGATACGCAGTATTTT.

There are a few counts of this clonotype. A much larger clone lies a single base off, so this may be a read error. V is TRBV6-6 and J is TRBJ2-5; unclear D gene. The DNA end is more similar to TRBJ2-7, so the J call may be wrong. This CDR3 spans 12 amino acids. Germline loops: CDR1 MNHNY, CDR2 SVGAGI (reference sequence). The DNA of the CDR3 is TGTGCCAGCAGTTACAGGGACTACGAGCAGTACTTC. It specifies CASSYRDYEQYF.

The chain employs TRBV6-6 and TRBJ2-1; D is possibly TRBD2 (5 bases). Trimming cost V 2 bases and J 6 bases, with 11 bases left between them. Germline V lookup: CDR1 MNHNY, CDR2 SVGAGI (reference sequence). The CDR3 consists of 14 residues. This CDR3 reads CASSYAASGNEQFF. CDR3 DNA: TGTGCCAGCAGTTACGCAGCGAGCGGCAATGAGCAGTTCTTC.

This clonotype has a handful of counts. The chain joins TRBV28 to TRBJ1-4; no clear D. V gave up 6 bases and J gave up 3 bases, with 11 bases separating them. The CDR3 extends over 14 amino acids. Germline CDR1 MDHEN, CDR2 SYDVKM. CDR3 sequence reads: CASREPGSNEKLFF. The CDR3, as DNA: TGTGCCAGCAGGGAGCCGGGCTCTAATGAAAAACTGTTTTTT.

This chain uses TRBV20-1 with TRBJ2-1, with D tentatively TRBD1 or TRBD2 (6 bases each). Germline values: CDR1 DFQATT, CDR2 SNEGSKA (reference sequence). The CDR3 spans 13 residues. With 6 bases removed from V and 4 bases from J, the gap between germline ends came to 13 bases. CDR3 amino acids: CSAGGGPYNEQFF. In nucleotides, the CDR3 is TGCAGTGCCGGGGGCGGGCCTTACAATGAGCAGTTCTTC.

Only a few counts were recorded for this clonotype. The chain combines TRBV3-1 with TRBJ1-1; TRBD1 matches at 7 bases. The CDR3 extends over 14 amino acids. The junction had 8 bases not matched to a gene; V was cut back by 4 bases and J by 6 bases. Per the germline V gene, CDR1 is LGHDT and CDR2 is YNNKEL (reference sequence). This CDR3 reads CASSPRDREAEAFF. DNA of the CDR3: TGTGCCAGCAGCCCTAGGGACAGAGAGGCTGAAGCTTTCTTT.

The rearrangement joins TRBV5-6 to TRBJ1-4, with TRBD1 as a possible D gene (5 bases). CDR1 and CDR2 (germline): SGHDT, YYEEEE. The CDR3 consists of 16 residues. Trimming removed 1 base at V and 5 bases at J, with 15 bases between. This CDR3 reads CASSLLGHQQNEKLFF. In DNA, the CDR3 is TGTGCCAGCAGCTTGTTAGGACACCAACAAAATGAAAAACTGTTTTTT.

This rearrangement joins TRBV5-6 to TRBJ1-2, with unresolved D. Trimming removed 0 bases at V and 14 bases at J, with 8 bases between. The CDR3 runs to 10 residues. Germline V gene sequence: CDR1 SGHDT, CDR2 YYEEEE. CDR3 residues: CASSLDGETF. CDR3 bases: TGTGCCAGCAGCTTGGACGGGGAGACCTTC. The variable domain in full, completed from reference TRBV5-6 and TRBJ1-2, reads DAGVTQSPTHLIKTRGQQVTLRCSPKSGHDTVSWYQQALGQGPQFIFQYYEEEERQRGNFPDRFSGHQFPNYSSELNVNALLLGDSALYLCASSLDGETFGSGTRLTVV.

This clonotype was picked up a small number of times. The rearrangement joins TRBV15 to TRBJ1-6; D uncertain. CDR1 is LNHNV, CDR2 YYDKDF, per germline (reference sequence). V was cut by 6 bases and J by 8 bases, with 14 bases left in between. The CDR3 totals 14 residues. The CDR3 sequence: CATRGRVGYSPLHF. The CDR3 DNA is TGTGCCACCAGAGGAAGGGTTGGGTATTCACCCCTCCACTTT. The complete variable domain, with remaining parts taken from reference TRBV15 and TRBJ1-6, reads DAMVIQNPRYQVTQFGKPVTLSCSQTLNHNVMYWYQQKSSQAPKLLFHYYDKDFNNEADTPDNFQSRRPNTSFCFLDIRSPGLGDTAMYLCATRGRVGYSPLHFGNGTRLTVT.

This clonotype was counted a few times. The chain has TRBV18 and TRBJ2-5, with 15 bases identical to TRBD2. The closer fit of TRBJ2-1 to the DNA end suggests the J call may be wrong. Germline V lookup: CDR1 KGHSH, CDR2 LQKENI. The length of the CDR3 is 15 residues. The chain's CDR3 is CASSPGLAGGREQFF. The DNA of the CDR3 is TGTGCCAGCTCACCTGGACTAGCGGGGGGGCGCGAGCAGTTCTTC.

The V gene is TRBV10-1, the J gene TRBJ2-7, with TRBD1 matching 7 bases. Germline V lookup: CDR1 WNHNN, CDR2 SYGVQD (reference sequence). Trimming cost V 9 bases and J 2 bases; bases outside gene matches: 13. The CDR3 totals 15 residues. CDR3 region: CARPGPGGPPYEQYF. CDR3 nucleotides: TGCGCCAGACCGGGCCCAGGGGGACCTCCCTACGAGCAGTACTTC.

The chain joins TRBV19 to TRBJ2-5, with 8 bases fitting TRBD1. The end of the DNA aligns better with TRBJ2-7, so the J call may be wrong. Germline loops: CDR1 LNHDA, CDR2 SQIVND (reference sequence). The CDR3 has 16 amino acids. The CDR3 DNA reads as TGTGCCAGTAGTTCATCGAGACAGGGGCAGGGTTACGAGCAGTACTTC. This sequence encodes CASSSSRQGQGYEQYF.

The chain links TRBV27 to TRBJ2-4; 12 bases match TRBD1. The CDR3 contains 17 residues. V lost 5 bases, J lost 6 bases, and 11 bases stayed unmatched. Germline V gene lookup returns CDR1 MNHEY and CDR2 SMNVEV (reference sequence). CDR3 loop: CASSPRDRGRTGNIQYF. Written as DNA, the CDR3 is TGTGCCAGCAGTCCTCGGGACAGGGGGCGCACGGGAAACATTCAGTACTTC.

This clonotype appeared a single time. V usage is TRBV5-1 and J usage is TRBJ1-6; D gene unclear. The CDR3 spans 14 residues. The germline V gene encodes CDR1 SGHRS and CDR2 YFSETQ. Trimming removed 0 bases from V and 5 bases from J, with 6 bases in between. The CDR3 spells CASSLEWDNSPLHF. The CDR3 bases are TGCGCCAGCAGCTTGGAGTGGGATAATTCACCCCTCCACTTT.

The chain combines TRBV20-1 with TRBJ2-1; D is undetermined. Trimming pared 6 bases from V and 6 bases from J, leaving 15 bases between. This CDR3 spans 13 amino acids. Germline V gene sequence: CDR1 DFQATT, CDR2 SNEGSKA (reference sequence). The CDR3 DNA sequence: TGCAGTGCCACCCGGGCAGTAACCAATGAGCAGTTCTTC. This encodes CSATRAVTNEQFF.

This clonotype was counted only a few times. V gene TRBV11-2 combines with J gene TRBJ2-6; D might be TRBD2 (6 bases). The CDR3 loop spans 16 amino acids. Germline CDR1 and CDR2: SGHAT and FQNNGV. V was trimmed by 3 bases and J by 3 bases, leaving 12 bases between them. This chain's CDR3 is CASSFTGEVGANVLTF. The CDR3 nucleotides are TGTGCCAGCAGCTTTACCGGGGAGGTTGGGGCCAACGTCCTGACTTTC. Full variable domain (rest looked up from reference TRBV11-2 and TRBJ2-6): EAGVAQSPRYKIIEKRQSVAFWCNPISGHATLYWYQQILGQGPKLLIQFQNNGVVDDSQLPKDRFSAERLKGVDSTLKIQPAKLEDSAVYLCASSFTGEVGANVLTFGAGSRLTVL.

In this sample, this clonotype turned up a few times. The chain recombines TRBV20-1 with TRBJ1-3, with TRBD1 matching over 7 bases. V trimming: 6 bases; J trimming: 0 bases; junction bases outside the gene matches: 17. The CDR3 is 18 amino acids. Germline V gene lookup returns CDR1 DFQATT and CDR2 SNEGSKA (reference sequence). The CDR3 loop is CSARQGGWVPSSGNTIYF. The DNA for the CDR3 is TGCAGTGCGCGCCAGGGGGGTTGGGTTCCGAGCTCTGGAAACACCATATATTTT.

The V and J genes are TRBV12-3 or TRBV12-4 and TRBJ1-5, with 8 bases aligning to TRBD1. The CDR3 extends over 16 amino acids. J gave up 6 bases and V 1 base, and 8 bases lay outside the gene matches. The CDR3 nucleotides are TGTGCCAGCAGTTTAGGGGGCAGGGGGCTGGGTCAGCCCCAGCATTTT. Protein sequence: CASSLGGRGLGQPQHF.

This CDR3 is CASGRGGLAFYNEQFF. The CDR3 nucleotides are TGTGCCAGCGGTCGAGGAGGGCTAGCGTTTTACAATGAGCAGTTCTTC. The chain couples TRBV3-1 to TRBJ2-1, with a tentative D call TRBD2 (6 bases). Germline loops: CDR1 LGHDT, CDR2 YNNKEL (reference sequence). The CDR3 covers 16 residues. V dropped 8 bases and J dropped 4 bases, with 21 bases sitting between them.

The chain uses TRBV7-9 and TRBJ1-4; 11 bases are a match to TRBD1. The V and J ends lost 5 bases and 8 bases, in that order; junction bases with no gene match: 10. The CDR3 consists of 16 residues. From germline, CDR1 is SEHNR and CDR2 FQNEAQ (reference sequence). The CDR3: CASSETEDRGQEKLFF. For the CDR3, the DNA is TGTGCCAGCAGCGAGACGGAGGACAGGGGGCAGGAAAAACTGTTTTTT.

The V and J genes are TRBV14 and TRBJ1-6; 9 bases fit TRBD1. Losses at the gene ends were 1 base for V and 10 bases for J; bases not matched to a gene: 8. The CDR3 has 16 residues. Germline V gives CDR1 SGHDN, CDR2 FVKESK. CDR3 sequence: CASSQGLGQGRSPLHF. The DNA for the CDR3 is TGTGCCAGCAGCCAAGGATTGGGACAGGGAAGATCACCCCTCCACTTT.

This clonotype was counted only a few times. The rearrangement joins TRBV7-9 to TRBJ2-1; 8 bases line up with TRBD2. Germline V gene lookup returns CDR1 SEHNR and CDR2 FQNEAQ (reference sequence). J lost 2 bases, V lost 5 bases, and 8 bases had no gene match. This CDR3 comprises 16 residues. CDR3 loop: CASSPIIGGAYNEQFF. The CDR3 DNA is TGTGCCAGCAGCCCCATAATCGGGGGGGCCTACAATGAGCAGTTCTTC.

This clonotype was picked up a small number of times. The chain combines TRBV5-1 with TRBJ2-6, with 8 bases lining up with TRBD2. Germline V lookup: CDR1 SGHRS, CDR2 YFSETQ. The trim removed 0 bases at V and 0 bases at J, leaving 5 bases unmatched. This CDR3 spans 18 amino acids. The CDR3 coding sequence is TGCGCCAGCAGCTTGGTTAGCGGGAAGCACTCTGGGGCCAACGTCCTGACTTTC. Encoded protein: CASSLVSGKHSGANVLTF.

V gene TRBV28 combines with J gene TRBJ2-5, with D maybe TRBD2 (5 bases). The germline V and J ends were trimmed by 6 bases and 11 bases, with 19 bases remaining between them. CDR3 length: 13 residues. CDR1 MDHEN and CDR2 SYDVKM come from the germline V gene. CDR3 amino acids: CASRRNSPWEQYF. In nucleotides, the CDR3 is TGTGCCAGCAGACGGAACTCCCCCTGGGAGCAGTACTTC.

There are a few counts of this clonotype. V and J are TRBV12-3 or TRBV12-4 and TRBJ1-5, with 8 nucleotides matching TRBD1. This CDR3 region has 15 residues. Losses at the gene ends were 4 bases for V and 2 bases for J; bases not matched to a gene: 4. CDR3 residues: CASSSDRVRNQPQHF. The CDR3 bases are TGTGCCAGCAGTTCGGACAGGGTACGCAATCAGCCCCAGCATTTT.

In its sample, this clonotype was seen a few times. The chain has TRBV11-1 and TRBJ2-3; no reliable D call. The CDR3 spans 14 residues. The germline V gene encodes CDR1 SGHAT and CDR2 FQDESV (reference sequence). Trimming shortened V by 10 bases and J by 2 bases, and 16 bases separated the two germline ends. CDR3 coding DNA: TGTGCCACCCCAAACCCCACTCTCACAGATACGCAGTATTTT. The encoded protein is CATPNPTLTDTQYF.